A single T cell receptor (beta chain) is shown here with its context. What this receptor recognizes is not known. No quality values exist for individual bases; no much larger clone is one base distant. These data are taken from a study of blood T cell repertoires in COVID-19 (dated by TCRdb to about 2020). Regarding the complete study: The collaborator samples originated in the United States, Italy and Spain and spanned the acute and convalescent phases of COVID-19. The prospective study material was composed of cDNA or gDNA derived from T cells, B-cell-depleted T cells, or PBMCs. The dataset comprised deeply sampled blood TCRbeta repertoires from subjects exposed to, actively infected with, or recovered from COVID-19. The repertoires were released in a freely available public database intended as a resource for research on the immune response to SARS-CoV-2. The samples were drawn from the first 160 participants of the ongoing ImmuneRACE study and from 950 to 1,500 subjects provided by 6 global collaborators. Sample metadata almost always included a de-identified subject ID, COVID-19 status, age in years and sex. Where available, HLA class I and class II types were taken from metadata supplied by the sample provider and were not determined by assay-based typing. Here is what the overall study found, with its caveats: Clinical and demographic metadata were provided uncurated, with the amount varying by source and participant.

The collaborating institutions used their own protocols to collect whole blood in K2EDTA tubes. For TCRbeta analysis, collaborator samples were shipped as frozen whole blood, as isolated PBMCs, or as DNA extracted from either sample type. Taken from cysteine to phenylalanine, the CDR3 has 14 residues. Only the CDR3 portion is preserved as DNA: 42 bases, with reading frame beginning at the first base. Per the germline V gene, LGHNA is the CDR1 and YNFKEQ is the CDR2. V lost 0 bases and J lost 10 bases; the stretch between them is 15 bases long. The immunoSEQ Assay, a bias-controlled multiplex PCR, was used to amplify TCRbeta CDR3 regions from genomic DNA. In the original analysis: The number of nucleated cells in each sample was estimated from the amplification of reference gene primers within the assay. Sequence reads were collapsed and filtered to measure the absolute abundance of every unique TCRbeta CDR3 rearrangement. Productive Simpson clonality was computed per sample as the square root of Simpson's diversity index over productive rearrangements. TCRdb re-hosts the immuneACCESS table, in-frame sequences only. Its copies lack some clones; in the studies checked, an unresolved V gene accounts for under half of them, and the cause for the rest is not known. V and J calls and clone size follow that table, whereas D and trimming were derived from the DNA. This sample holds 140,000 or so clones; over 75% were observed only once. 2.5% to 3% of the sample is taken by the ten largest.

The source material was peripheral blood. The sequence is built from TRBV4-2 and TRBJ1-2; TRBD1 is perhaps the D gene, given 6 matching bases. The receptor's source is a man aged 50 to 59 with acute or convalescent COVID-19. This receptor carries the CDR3 CASSQDRGHPFYTF. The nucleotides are TGTGCCAGCAGCCAAGATCGGGGACATCCTTTCTACACCTTC.